This TCR beta chain was sequenced in a study of T-cell reconstitution after alpha-beta-depleted transplantation in children. The authors prepared the TCRbeta library with unique molecular identifiers. TCRdb analysed the PCR reads with MiXCR anew, one entry per CDR3 protein. The sample contains about 400,000 distinct CDR3 sequences, approximately 20% of which appear only once. This clonotype was counted a few times. Sequences were derived from PBMCs from the stem cell graft donor, sampled from the stem cell graft. The TCR originated in a human donor who donated a stem cell graft to a child with acute myeloid leukemia.

This CDR3 reads CASSPPARESNEQFF. In nucleotides, the CDR3 is TGTGCCAGCTCACCACCGGCTCGGGAATCCAATGAGCAGTTCTTC. The genes are TRBV18 and TRBJ2-1; TRBD2 is a possible D gene (5 bases). Germline values: CDR1 KGHSH, CDR2 LQKENI. This CDR3 comprises 15 residues. The V and J ends lost 0 bases and 6 bases respectively, with 12 bases between them.